These 5 T cell receptor beta chains came from one sample sequenced in a study of cytomegalovirus exposure and HLA in healthy donors (dated by TCRdb to the late 2010s). To prepare the library, the immunoSEQ multiplex PCR assay was applied. The multiplex PCR relied on a mix of 60 forward primers for TCR Vbeta segments and 13 reverse primers for TCR Jbeta segments. TCRdb re-hosts the immuneACCESS table, in-frame sequences only. Its copies lack some clones; in the studies checked, an unresolved V gene accounts for under half of them, and the cause for the rest is not known. The sample table holds some 150,000 clones, of which 87% were seen once. In total, the top ten clones hold 0.7% to 1% of the sample. The material sequenced was PBMCs. The receptor source for this set is a woman aged 25 to 39 in good health and CMV-seronegative.

In nucleotides, the CDR3 is TGTGCCAGCAGCCAAGATCCCCGTATGTATGGCTACACCTTC. Translation: CASSQDPRMYGYTF. The rearrangement joins TRBV4-2 to TRBJ1-2; D is ambiguous. From germline, CDR1 is LGHNA and CDR2 YNFKEQ. V lost 0 bases and J 5 bases, leaving 10 bases between the germline ends. The CDR3 is 14 amino acids.

J is TRBJ2-5 and V is TRBV5-1; D perhaps matches TRBD1 (5 bases). V lost 9 bases and J lost 4, with 13 bases in between. CDR1 and CDR2 (germline): SGHRS, YFSETQ. This CDR3 is built from 12 residues. CDR3 sequence reads: CATSTDRETQYF. The CDR3 bases are TGCGCCACTTCGACAGATCGAGAGACCCAGTACTTC.

The chain joins TRBV4-3 to TRBJ1-5, with D possibly being TRBD1 (6 bases). Trimming cost V 0 bases and J 9 bases, with 12 bases left between them. The length of the CDR3 is 14 residues. CDR1 and CDR2 (germline): LGHNA, YSLEER. The DNA of the CDR3 is TGCGCCAGCAGCCAAGATAGGGGGGGATGGCCCCAGCATTTT. This translates into CASSQDRGGWPQHF.

The genes are TRBV15 and TRBJ1-1; possible D gene TRBD1, 5 bases. Trimming took off 2 bases at V and 1 base at J, with 11 bases between the two ends. Germline lookup yields CDR1 LNHNV and CDR2 YYDKDF (reference sequence). The CDR3 covers 15 residues. CDR3 loop: CATSRPGLPNTEAFF. Written as DNA, the CDR3 is TGTGCCACCAGCAGACCGGGACTCCCGAACACTGAAGCTTTCTTT.

The chain carries TRBV4-1 and TRBJ2-3, with 7 bases identical to TRBD1. The CDR3 extends over 15 amino acids. Trimming at V came to 1 base and at J to 6 bases, leaving 7 bases not matched to a gene. Germline values: CDR1 MGHRA, CDR2 YSYEKL. This CDR3 reads CASSQAGGRTDTQYF. The CDR3 DNA sequence: TGCGCCAGCAGCCAAGCAGGGGGTCGTACGGATACGCAGTATTTT.